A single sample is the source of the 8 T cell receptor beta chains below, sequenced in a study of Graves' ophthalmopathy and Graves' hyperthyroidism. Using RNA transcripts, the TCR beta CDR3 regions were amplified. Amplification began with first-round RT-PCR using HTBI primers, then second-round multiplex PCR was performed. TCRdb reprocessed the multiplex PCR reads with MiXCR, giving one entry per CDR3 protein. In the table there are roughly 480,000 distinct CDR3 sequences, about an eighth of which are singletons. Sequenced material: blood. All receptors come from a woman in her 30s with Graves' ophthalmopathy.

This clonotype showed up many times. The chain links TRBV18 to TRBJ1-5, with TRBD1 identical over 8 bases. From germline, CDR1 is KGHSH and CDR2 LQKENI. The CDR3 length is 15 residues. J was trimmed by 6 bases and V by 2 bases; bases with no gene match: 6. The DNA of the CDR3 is TGTGCCAGCTCACCAGGACAGGGCTTAGGTCAGCCCCAGCATTTT. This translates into CASSPGQGLGQPQHF.

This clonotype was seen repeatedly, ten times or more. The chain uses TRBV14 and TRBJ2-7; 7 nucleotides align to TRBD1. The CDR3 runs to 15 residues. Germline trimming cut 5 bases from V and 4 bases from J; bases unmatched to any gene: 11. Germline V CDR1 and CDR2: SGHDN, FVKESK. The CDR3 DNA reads TGTGCCAGCAGCGGATTGGGTGACAGGGAGTACGAGCAGTACTTC. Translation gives CASSGLGDREYEQYF.

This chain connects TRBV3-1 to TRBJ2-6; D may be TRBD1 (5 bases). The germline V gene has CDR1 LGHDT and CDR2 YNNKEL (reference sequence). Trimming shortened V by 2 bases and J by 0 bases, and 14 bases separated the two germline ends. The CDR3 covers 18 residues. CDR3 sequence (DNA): TGTGCCAGCAGCCAAAGGGGTCTCTCTTTCTCTGGGGCCAACGTCCTGACTTTC. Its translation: CASSQRGLSFSGANVLTF. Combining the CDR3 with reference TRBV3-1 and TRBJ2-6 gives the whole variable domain DTAVSQTPKYLVTQMGNDKSIKCEQNLGHDTMYWYKQDSKKFLKIMFSYNNKELIINETVPNRFSPKSPDKAHLNLHINSLELGDSAVYFCASSQRGLSFSGANVLTFGAGSRLTVL.

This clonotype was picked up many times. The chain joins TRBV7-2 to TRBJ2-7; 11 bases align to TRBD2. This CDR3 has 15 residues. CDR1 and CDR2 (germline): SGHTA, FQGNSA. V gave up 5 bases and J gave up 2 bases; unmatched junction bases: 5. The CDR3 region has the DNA TGTGCCAGCAGCCGGACTAGCGGGCAGCCCTACGAGCAGTACTTC. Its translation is CASSRTSGQPYEQYF.

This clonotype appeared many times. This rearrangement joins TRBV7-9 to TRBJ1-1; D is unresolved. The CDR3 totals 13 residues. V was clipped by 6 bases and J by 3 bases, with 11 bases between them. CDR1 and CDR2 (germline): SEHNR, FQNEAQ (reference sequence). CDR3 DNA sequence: TGTGCCAGCAGATACCCCATGGACACTGAAGCTTTCTTT. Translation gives CASRYPMDTEAFF.

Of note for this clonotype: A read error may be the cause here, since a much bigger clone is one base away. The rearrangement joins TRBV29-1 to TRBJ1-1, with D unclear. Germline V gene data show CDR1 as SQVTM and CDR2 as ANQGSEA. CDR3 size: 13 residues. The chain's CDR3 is CSGLDGSNTEACF. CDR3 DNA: TGCAGCGGGCTTGACGGATCGAACACTGAAGCTTGCTTT.

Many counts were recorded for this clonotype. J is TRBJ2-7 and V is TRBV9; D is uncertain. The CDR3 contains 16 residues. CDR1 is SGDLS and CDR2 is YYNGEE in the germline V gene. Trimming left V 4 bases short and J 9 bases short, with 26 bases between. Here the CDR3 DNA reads TGTGCCAGCAGCACCGGCGAGCCCGACCCGCGACGGGTGCAGTACTTC. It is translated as CASSTGEPDPRRVQYF.

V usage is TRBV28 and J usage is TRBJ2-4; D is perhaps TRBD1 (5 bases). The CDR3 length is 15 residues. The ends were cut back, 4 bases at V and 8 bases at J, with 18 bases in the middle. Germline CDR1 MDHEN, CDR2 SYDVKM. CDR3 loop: CASSSWTNTKDIQYF. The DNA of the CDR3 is TGTGCCAGCAGTTCCTGGACAAATACGAAGGACATTCAGTACTTC.